Each of the 20 T cell receptor beta chains below was sequenced from the same sample in a study of T cells in tuberculosis. As for time point: new active TB diagnosis, blood taken before or within 7 days of starting treatment. TCRdb's table, derived via immunoSEQ multiplex PCR, lists solely in-frame clones and lacks some. The table shows 25,000 to 30,000 clones, with about 92% occurring only once. Sequenced material: PBMCs, taken at tuberculosis diagnosis. The receptors shown here come from an adult with tuberculosis.

The V call is TRBV5-1, the J call TRBJ1-2; the D is unclear. Germline V gives CDR1 SGHRS, CDR2 YFSETQ. Trimming left V 4 bases short and J 3 bases short, with 10 bases between. The CDR3 is 13 residues long. The CDR3 DNA reads as TGCGCCAGCAGCCAAAACGGGGACTATGGCTACACCTTC. Translation: CASSQNGDYGYTF.

CDR3 nucleotide sequence: TGTGCCAGCAGCGTAGGACTAGCGGGAGAGGCCGGGGAGCTGTTTTTT. Amino acids: CASSVGLAGEAGELFF. The rearrangement links TRBV9 to TRBJ2-2; the match to TRBD2 covers 12 bases. The CDR3 is 16 residues long. The V gene's germline CDR1 is SGDLS and CDR2 YYNGEE. V shed 0 bases, J shed 6 bases, and the junction held 3 bases outside the gene matches.

The chain joins TRBV19 to TRBJ1-2, with unresolved D. This CDR3 comprises 16 residues. Germline V CDR1 and CDR2: LNHDA, SQIVND (reference sequence). Between the trimmed V and J ends, which lost 2 bases and 3 bases, there was a span of 16 bases. CDR3 residues: CASSILGRQVDYGYTF. The CDR3 nucleotides are TGTGCCAGTAGTATATTAGGGAGGCAAGTGGACTATGGCTACACCTTC.

The chain links TRBV10-3 to TRBJ1-2; weak D call: TRBD1 (5 bases). Per the germline V gene, CDR1 is ENHRY and CDR2 is SYGVKD. Trimming left V 7 bases short and J 5 bases short, with 11 bases between. This CDR3 region has 12 residues. The CDR3 DNA follows: TGTGCCATCAAAGGCAGGGATTATGGCTACACCTTC. This sequence encodes CAIKGRDYGYTF.

The rearrangement links TRBV13 to TRBJ1-1; D perhaps matches TRBD1 (5 bases). The CDR3 has 17 residues. V was clipped by 3 bases and J by 0 bases, with 17 bases between them. The germline V gene has CDR1 PRHDT and CDR2 FYEKMQ (reference sequence). CDR3 DNA sequence: TGTGCCAGCAGCTTGTCCCCCGGCAGGGCCTTGAACACTGAAGCTTTCTTT. It translates to CASSLSPGRALNTEAFF.

This chain links TRBV2 with TRBJ1-1; no clear D gene. This CDR3 contains 13 residues. V was pared by 7 bases and J by 2 bases, with 11 bases between. Germline values: CDR1 SNHLY, CDR2 FYNNEI. This CDR3 reads CASTPGINTEAFF. CDR3 sequence (DNA): TGTGCCAGCACCCCGGGGATTAACACTGAAGCTTTCTTT.

The chain combines TRBV11-2 with TRBJ2-3; the match to TRBD1 covers 8 bases. Germline lookup yields CDR1 SGHAT and CDR2 FQNNGV. With 4 bases clipped from V and 1 base from J, the junction kept 7 bases outside the gene matches. This CDR3 region has 16 residues. This CDR3 reads CASSSRRTGRTDTQYF. As DNA, the CDR3 is TGTGCCAGCAGCTCCCGTAGGACAGGGCGCACAGATACGCAGTATTTT.

The chain combines TRBV10-3 with TRBJ2-3; possibly TRBD2 for D (6 bases). This CDR3 region has 15 residues. Germline lookup yields CDR1 ENHRY and CDR2 SYGVKD. V was cut by 2 bases and J by 2 bases, with 11 bases left in between. The CDR3 sequence is CAISERGIPTDTQYF. CDR3 DNA: TGTGCCATCAGTGAGCGGGGGATACCCACAGATACGCAGTATTTT.

J is TRBJ2-2 and V is TRBV10-3, with D maybe TRBD2 (7 bases). This CDR3 contains 16 residues. Germline V gene data show CDR1 as ENHRY and CDR2 as SYGVKD. Trimming shortened V by 2 bases and J by 0 bases, and 10 bases separated the two germline ends. The CDR3 DNA is TGTGCCATCAGTGAGCGGGGGGCAACGAACACCGGGGAGCTGTTTTTT. It specifies CAISERGATNTGELFF.

The chain is built from TRBV7-9 and TRBJ1-5; 9 nucleotides agree with TRBD1. Losses at the gene ends were 1 base for V and 6 bases for J; bases not matched to a gene: 4. The V gene's germline CDR1 is SEHNR and CDR2 FQNEAQ (reference sequence). There are 15 residues in the CDR3. The CDR3 reads CASSLGDRELQPQHF. The CDR3 coding sequence is TGTGCCAGCAGCTTAGGGGACAGGGAGCTTCAGCCCCAGCATTTT.

The rearrangement uses TRBV2 and TRBJ1-4; D is uncertain. CDR1 is SNHLY and CDR2 is FYNNEI in the germline V gene. Trimming took off 6 bases at V and 4 bases at J, with 12 bases between the two ends. The CDR3 contains 14 residues. The DNA for the CDR3 is TGTGCCAGCAGGGAGGGTTTAAGTAATGAAAAACTGTTTTTT. It specifies CASREGLSNEKLFF.

This chain links TRBV2 with TRBJ2-1; 7 bases fit TRBD2. V dropped 3 bases and J dropped 2; count of bases not matched to a gene: 4. Germline values: CDR1 SNHLY, CDR2 FYNNEI. There are 15 residues in the CDR3. CDR3 DNA sequence: TGTGCCAGCAGTGACCCCGGGGGGACCTACAATGAGCAGTTCTTC. Translated: CASSDPGGTYNEQFF.

The J gene is TRBJ1-1, the V gene TRBV19; D may be TRBD1 (5 bases). The CDR3 has 13 residues. CDR1 and CDR2 from the germline V gene are LNHDA and SQIVND (reference sequence). Deletions cut 7 bases from V and 4 bases from J, with 13 bases between. This CDR3 is CASILGLGTEAFF. For the CDR3, the DNA is TGTGCCAGTATTTTGGGGCTAGGCACTGAAGCTTTCTTT. The variable domain in full, completed from reference TRBV19 and TRBJ1-1, reads DGGITQSPKYLFRKEGQNVTLSCEQNLNHDAMYWYRQDPGQGLRLIYYSQIVNDFQKGDIAEGYSVSREKKESFPLTVTSAQKNPTAFYLCASILGLGTEAFFGQGTRLTVV.

V gene TRBV27 combines with J gene TRBJ2-7; 8 nucleotides align to TRBD1. Germline values: CDR1 MNHEY, CDR2 SMNVEV (reference sequence). The length of the CDR3 is 16 residues. J gave up 7 bases and V 5 bases, and 16 bases lay outside the gene matches. In nucleotides, the CDR3 is TGTGCCAGCAGTCCCCGGGCCCCGGGACAGGCCCGAGAGCAGTACTTC. This encodes CASSPRAPGQAREQYF.

This sequence joins TRBV12-1 and TRBJ1-3. TRBV12-1 is reported as a pseudogene. The CDR3 is made up of 14 amino acids. In DNA, the CDR3 is TGTGCCAGCAACCCCTCCTTGGAGGGAAACACCATATATTTT. This encodes CASNPSLEGNTIYF.

The chain's CDR3 is CASRAGTGVNTEAFF. The CDR3 DNA sequence: TGTGCCAGTAGAGCCGGGACAGGTGTGAACACTGAAGCTTTCTTT. This chain connects TRBV19 to TRBJ1-1; 8 bases fit TRBD1. The V and J ends lost 6 bases and 0 bases, in that order; junction bases with no gene match: 6. Germline CDR1 is LNHDA and CDR2 is SQIVND (reference sequence). CDR3 length: 15 residues.

In this sample, this clone turned up once. The CDR3 is CASSQASGAERDGYTF. CDR3 DNA: TGTGCCAGCAGCCAGGCCTCAGGGGCCGAGAGGGATGGCTACACCTTC. The rearrangement uses TRBV28 and TRBJ1-2, with D perhaps matching TRBD1 (6 bases). This CDR3 region has 16 residues. The germline V gene has CDR1 MDHEN and CDR2 SYDVKM. V dropped 6 bases and J dropped 6 bases, with 23 bases sitting between them.

V gene TRBV7-2 combines with J gene TRBJ2-1, with D tentatively TRBD1 (6 bases). The CDR3 totals 15 residues. Trimming took off 5 bases at V and 4 bases at J, with 15 bases between the two ends. Germline loops: CDR1 SGHTA, CDR2 FQGNSA. The CDR3 DNA follows: TGTGCCAGCAGCCTCACGACAGGTCCTTACAATGAGCAGTTCTTC. Its protein product is CASSLTTGPYNEQFF.

This rearrangement joins TRBV19 to TRBJ1-1; no firm D call. This CDR3 comprises 15 residues. Germline CDR1 LNHDA, CDR2 SQIVND (reference sequence). V shed 0 bases and J shed 0 bases, with 8 bases lying between them. CDR3 in amino acids: CASSIDRDMNTEAFF. In DNA, the CDR3 is TGTGCCAGTAGTATAGATCGGGATATGAACACTGAAGCTTTCTTT.

V usage is TRBV10-3 and J usage is TRBJ2-2, with a weak D call TRBD1 (5 bases). V was clipped by 4 bases and J by 4 bases, with 10 bases between them. Germline V gene lookup returns CDR1 ENHRY and CDR2 SYGVKD. The CDR3 is made up of 14 amino acids. The CDR3 sequence: CAISGRGPTGELFF. CDR3 nucleotides: TGTGCCATCAGTGGTAGGGGCCCCACCGGGGAGCTGTTTTTT.